These 28 T cell receptor beta chains were sequenced from one sample in a study of blood T cells in healthy people across ages. A second PCR of about 7 to 12 cycles used a sample-barcoded 5' primer and a J-beta primer mix. TCRdb called the 5' RACE reads again in MiXCR, with one record for every CDR3 protein. The sample has roughly 500,000 distinct CDR3 sequences; 24% are singletons. These data were also reused for a study on T cells of mothers and their children.

The sample taken for sequencing was blood. Every receptor here comes from a boy between 10 and 17 years old in good health.

This clonotype was picked up one time. The rearrangement joins TRBV2 to TRBJ2-3, with TRBD1 as a possible D gene (6 bases). This CDR3 has 15 residues. V dropped 4 bases and J dropped 0 bases, with 11 bases sitting between them. CDR1 is SNHLY and CDR2 is FYNNEI in the germline V gene. The CDR3 spells CASSAGHLSTDTQYF. The CDR3 DNA reads as TGTGCCAGCAGTGCGGGACACCTGAGCACAGATACGCAGTATTTT.

V usage is TRBV6-5 and J usage is TRBJ2-5; D gene unclear. Gene TRBJ2-7 matches the end of the DNA better, so the J call may be wrong. Germline CDR1 reads MNHEY; CDR2 reads SVGAGI. The length of the CDR3 is 11 residues. Here the CDR3 DNA reads TGTGCCAGCAGTTATTATGACGAGCAGTACTTC. Its translation: CASSYYDEQYF.

This clonotype was picked up a small number of times. CDR3 sequence (DNA): TGTGCCAGCAGAGGACTAGCGGGCAACTACAATGAGCAGTTCTTC. This gives the protein CASRGLAGNYNEQFF. The genes are TRBV7-2 and TRBJ2-1; 11 positions agree with TRBD2. The CDR3 is 15 residues long. Germline assignment: CDR1 SGHTA and CDR2 FQGNSA. V gave up 6 bases and J gave up 3 bases; unmatched junction bases: 4.

The chain is built from TRBV28 and TRBJ2-3, with D hard to call. The V end was cut by 5 bases, the J end by 4 bases, with 13 bases between. Germline V lookup: CDR1 MDHEN, CDR2 SYDVKM. This CDR3 is 14 amino acids long. CDR3 bases: TGTGCCAGCAGTCCGGGCGAGGCCCCAGATACGCAGTATTTT. Translation gives CASSPGEAPDTQYF.

The chain is built from TRBV4-3 and TRBJ2-3, with D perhaps TRBD2 (6 bases). Germline CDR1 and CDR2: LGHNA and YSLEER. The CDR3 runs to 15 residues. Trimming pared 1 base from V and 3 bases from J, leaving 11 bases between. DNA of the CDR3: TGCGCCAGCAGCCAAGGCGGTAGCGGAACAGATACGCAGTATTTT. It is translated as CASSQGGSGTDTQYF.

The chain has TRBV4-2 and TRBJ2-7, with 11 bases aligning to TRBD2. CDR3 size: 15 residues. From germline, CDR1 is LGHNA and CDR2 YNFKEQ. V was pared by 3 bases and J by 5 bases, with 6 bases of the junction left unmatched. DNA of the CDR3: TGTGCCAGCAGCCAGGCTAGCGGGAGGATCGACGAGCAGTACTTC. Protein product: CASSQASGRIDEQYF.

CDR3 loop: CASGGFSEAFF. The CDR3 DNA is TGTGCCAGTGGGGGTTTTTCTGAAGCTTTCTTT. V gene TRBV2 combines with J gene TRBJ1-1; the D gene is possibly TRBD1 (5 bases). This CDR3 has 11 residues. The V gene lost 9 bases and the J gene lost 6 bases, with 11 bases spanning the gap. Germline V gene data show CDR1 as SNHLY and CDR2 as FYNNEI.

J is TRBJ1-4 and V is TRBV18, with TRBD1 as a possible D gene (5 bases). V was trimmed by 6 bases and J by 5 bases, leaving 16 bases between them. The V gene's germline CDR1 is KGHSH and CDR2 LQKENI. The CDR3 totals 15 residues. CDR3 protein: CASSPGTTINEKLFF. CDR3 in DNA: TGTGCCAGCTCCCCGGGGACGACCATCAATGAAAAACTGTTTTTT. Full variable domain (missing parts from reference TRBV18 and TRBJ1-4): NAGVMQNPRHLVRRRGQEARLRCSPMKGHSHVYWYRQLPEEGLKFMVYLQKENIIDESGMPKERFSAEFPKEGPSILRIQQVVRGDSAAYFCASSPGTTINEKLFFGSGTQLSVL.

Turning to this clonotype: A junction end diverges from the germline sequence, so it may reflect a read error. J is TRBJ1-1 and V is TRBV5-1, with D unclear. The CDR3 has 15 amino acids. From germline, CDR1 is SGHRS and CDR2 YFSETQ. This chain's CDR3 is CASSLYGHLNTEAFF. The CDR3 nucleotides read TGCGCCAGCAGCTTGTACGGCCACTTGAACACTGAGGCTTTCTTT.

The chain employs TRBV20-1 and TRBJ2-5; D is uncertain. The CDR3 contains 13 residues. Trimming left V 3 bases short and J 5 bases short, with 13 bases between. The germline V gene encodes CDR1 DFQATT and CDR2 SNEGSKA (reference sequence). The CDR3: CSARSPVHETQYF. CDR3 DNA: TGCAGTGCTAGGTCCCCGGTCCATGAGACCCAGTACTTC.

This clonotype has only a few counts. V gene TRBV6-5 combines with J gene TRBJ1-2; 7 bases fit TRBD1. The length of the CDR3 is 14 residues. Looked up from germline, CDR1 is MNHEY and CDR2 is SVGAGI. J was trimmed by 1 base and V by 6 bases; bases with no gene match: 5. The CDR3 DNA follows: TGTGCCAGCAGCCCGGACAGGCTTAACTATGGCTACACCTTC. Its translation: CASSPDRLNYGYTF.

The chain recombines TRBV11-2 with TRBJ2-5; no definite D call. This CDR3 has 13 residues. V lost 4 bases and J 5 bases, leaving 11 bases between the germline ends. Germline CDR1 is SGHAT and CDR2 is FQNNGV. Here the CDR3 reads CASSSESWETQYF. The CDR3 DNA follows: TGTGCCAGCAGCTCTGAGTCATGGGAGACCCAGTACTTC. The full variable domain, its missing parts supplied by reference TRBV11-2 and TRBJ2-5, is EAGVAQSPRYKIIEKRQSVAFWCNPISGHATLYWYQQILGQGPKLLIQFQNNGVVDDSQLPKDRFSAERLKGVDSTLKIQPAKLEDSAVYLCASSSESWETQYFGPGTRLLVL.

This rearrangement joins TRBV3-1 to TRBJ2-5, with a possible D match to TRBD1 (6 bases). The CDR3 length is 17 residues. Deletions cut 0 bases from V and 0 bases from J, with 14 bases between. Looked up from germline, CDR1 is LGHDT and CDR2 is YNNKEL (reference sequence). The CDR3 here is CASSQDRGVGYQETQYF. The CDR3 DNA follows: TGTGCCAGCAGCCAAGACAGGGGCGTGGGATACCAAGAGACCCAGTACTTC.

This clonotype was observed a few times. V is TRBV4-3 and J is TRBJ2-7; a possible D gene is TRBD2 (6 bases). CDR3 length: 15 residues. The V end was cut by 0 bases, the J end by 7 bases, with 16 bases between. Germline V CDR1 and CDR2: LGHNA, YSLEER. The CDR3 reads CASSQDREHSGEQYF. The DNA for the CDR3 is TGCGCCAGCAGCCAAGATCGGGAACATAGCGGAGAGCAGTACTTC.

This clonotype has ten or more counts. The chain employs TRBV29-1 and TRBJ1-2, with 8 bases matching TRBD1. The CDR3 extends over 17 amino acids. CDR1 and CDR2 (germline): SQVTM, ANQGSEA. With 0 bases clipped from V and 2 bases from J, the junction kept 11 bases outside the gene matches. As DNA, the CDR3 is TGCAGCGTTGAAGACCCGGACCCGACAGGGGTCAACTATGGCTACACCTTC. This gives the protein CSVEDPDPTGVNYGYTF.

This rearrangement joins TRBV18 to TRBJ2-5, with no clear D. This CDR3 is built from 14 residues. Per germline, CDR1 KGHSH and CDR2 LQKENI. V lost 3 bases to trimming and J lost 2 bases, with 10 bases between them. The CDR3 nucleotides read TGTGCCAGCTCACCGTCGCAGAATCAAGAGACCCAGTACTTC. It encodes CASSPSQNQETQYF.

The table lists this clonotype with a few counts. The V and J genes are TRBV4-2 and TRBJ1-6; D gene ambiguous. V lost 2 bases, J lost 10 bases, and 9 bases lay in between. CDR3 length equals 13 residues. Germline assignment: CDR1 LGHNA and CDR2 YNFKEQ. CDR3 loop: CASSQYTRSPLHF. The DNA for the CDR3 is TGTGCCAGCAGCCAATACACTCGGTCACCCCTCCACTTT.

To note about this clonotype: This is likely a read error, given that the CDR3 carries no conserved phenylalanine or tryptophan at its end. CDR3 amino acids: CASSQDPWLDEQFL. The CDR3 DNA reads as TGCGCCAGCAGCCAAGACCCATGGTTGGATGAGCAGTTCTTA. The chain is built from TRBV4-3 and TRBJ2-5; D call uncertain. The end of the DNA is better explained by TRBJ2-1, so the J call may be wrong. Germline values: CDR1 LGHNA, CDR2 YSLEER. The CDR3 runs 14 residues.

This clonotype occurred a few times. The CDR3 DNA is TGCAGCGTTACCAGGGGGTTTGAAGCTTTCTTT. Protein: CSVTRGFEAFF. This chain joins TRBV29-1 and TRBJ1-1, with 7 bases that match TRBD1. The junction had 4 bases not matched to a gene; V was cut back by 5 bases and J by 7 bases. CDR3 size: 11 residues. CDR1 and CDR2 (germline): SQVTM, ANQGSEA.

This clonotype was seen a few times. The chain has TRBV29-1 and TRBJ2-7; weak D call: TRBD1 (5 bases). Trimming pared 8 bases from V and 3 bases from J, leaving 14 bases between. Germline CDR1 is SQVTM and CDR2 is ANQGSEA. The CDR3 is 12 residues long. The CDR3 nucleotides are TGCAGCCCCGCTGGACAAAACTACGAGCAGTACTTC. This encodes CSPAGQNYEQYF.

V is TRBV4-3 and J is TRBJ2-3; 7 bases are shared with TRBD2. This CDR3 region has 15 residues. Losses at the gene ends were 7 bases for V and 2 bases for J; bases not matched to a gene: 9. Germline V gene lookup returns CDR1 LGHNA and CDR2 YSLEER. The CDR3 is CASIRREMDTDTQYF. For the CDR3, the DNA is TGCGCCAGCATTCGGCGGGAGATGGACACAGATACGCAGTATTTT.

This clonotype was seen a handful of times. The rearrangement joins TRBV20-1 to TRBJ2-5, with D unclear. Germline lookup yields CDR1 DFQATT and CDR2 SNEGSKA (reference sequence). CDR3 length: 15 residues. Trimming left V 6 bases short and J 4 bases short, with 21 bases between. The CDR3 reads CSARLGYLLGETQYF. DNA of the CDR3: TGCAGTGCGAGACTGGGTTACCTTCTAGGAGAGACCCAGTACTTC.

The rearrangement joins TRBV3-1 to TRBJ2-5; D is undetermined. The end of the DNA is better explained by TRBJ2-7, so the J call may be wrong. The CDR3 has 12 amino acids. Germline CDR1 and CDR2: LGHDT and YNNKEL (reference sequence). The chain's CDR3 is CASSQGTPEQYF. The CDR3 coding sequence is TGTGCCAGCAGCCAAGGTACCCCCGAGCAGTACTTC.

J is TRBJ2-1 and V is TRBV4-3, with 7 bases identical to TRBD2. The V gene's germline CDR1 is LGHNA and CDR2 YSLEER. The trim removed 0 bases at V and 0 bases at J, leaving 5 bases unmatched. The CDR3 totals 17 residues. The CDR3 sequence is CASSQERTRSSYNEQFF. CDR3 in DNA: TGCGCCAGCAGCCAAGAAAGGACTAGGAGCTCCTACAATGAGCAGTTCTTC.

The chain recombines TRBV6-5 with TRBJ2-1; D not resolved. CDR1 is MNHEY, CDR2 SVGAGI, per germline. V lost 4 bases and J lost 6, with 4 bases in between. This CDR3 is 11 amino acids long. DNA of the CDR3: TGTGCCAGCAGTTGTTGCAATGAGCAGTTCTTC. Its protein is CASSCCNEQFF.

This clonotype was picked up a small number of times. The chain is built from TRBV12-3 or TRBV12-4 and TRBJ1-5; D is unclear. Trimming pared 4 bases from V and 7 bases from J, leaving 8 bases between. This CDR3 has 12 amino acids. CDR3: CASSSGDQPQHF. CDR3 sequence (DNA): TGTGCCAGCAGTTCGGGAGACCAGCCCCAGCATTTT.

This clonotype was seen a handful of times. The V call is TRBV4-3, the J call TRBJ1-4; D is undetermined. The V gene's germline CDR1 is LGHNA and CDR2 YSLEER. V lost 0 bases and J 2 bases, leaving 13 bases between the germline ends. CDR3 length: 17 amino acids. The CDR3, as DNA: TGCGCCAGCAGCCAAGATTATACGCTCGGGACTAATGAAAAACTGTTTTTT. This sequence encodes CASSQDYTLGTNEKLFF.

This clonotype was found a few times. The rearrangement links TRBV7-3 to TRBJ2-7, with D perhaps matching TRBD2 (5 bases). Germline loops: CDR1 SGHTA, CDR2 FQGTGA. The CDR3 sequence is 14 residues long. V was pared by 5 bases and J by 2 bases, with 13 bases between. CDR3 coding DNA: TGTGCCAGCAGCCTTAGCGTATTAACCTACGAGCAGTACTTC. It is translated as CASSLSVLTYEQYF.